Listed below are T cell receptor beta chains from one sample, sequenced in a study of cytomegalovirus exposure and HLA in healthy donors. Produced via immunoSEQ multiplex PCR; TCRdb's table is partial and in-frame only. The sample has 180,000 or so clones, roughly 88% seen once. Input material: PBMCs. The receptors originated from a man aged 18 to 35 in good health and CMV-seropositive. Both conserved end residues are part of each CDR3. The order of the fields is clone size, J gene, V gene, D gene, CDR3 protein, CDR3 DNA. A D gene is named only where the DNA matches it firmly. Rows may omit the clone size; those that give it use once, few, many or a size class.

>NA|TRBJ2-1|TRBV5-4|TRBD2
CASSSPAGGLLDEQFF
TGTGCCAGCAGCTCCCCAGCGGGGGGGCTTCTCGATGAGCAGTTCTTC
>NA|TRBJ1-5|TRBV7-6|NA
CASSHYGQPQHF
TGTGCCAGCAGTCACTATGGCCAGCCCCAGCATTTT
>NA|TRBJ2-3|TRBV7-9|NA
CASSLVQGTNTQYF
TGTGCCAGCAGCTTAGTTCAGGGGACGAATACGCAGTATTTT
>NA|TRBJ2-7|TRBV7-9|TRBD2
CASSSVLAGGRGPYEQYF
TGTGCCAGCAGCTCAGTCCTAGCGGGGGGAAGAGGCCCCTACGAGCAGTACTTC
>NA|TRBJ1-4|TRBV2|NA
CASYPQGKREKLFF
TGTGCCAGTTACCCCCAGGGAAAAAGGGAAAAACTGTTTTTT
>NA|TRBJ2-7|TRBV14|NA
CASSQRLGPPTYEQYF
TGTGCCAGCAGCCAACGATTGGGCCCCCCTACCTACGAGCAGTACTTC
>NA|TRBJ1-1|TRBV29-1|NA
CSEGGYTEAFF
TGCAGCGAGGGGGGGTACACTGAAGCTTTCTTT
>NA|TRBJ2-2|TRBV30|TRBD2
CAWRPFLAGDFRELFF
TGTGCCTGGAGACCCTTCCTAGCGGGGGACTTCCGGGAGCTGTTTTTT
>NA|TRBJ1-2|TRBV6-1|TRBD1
CASSGDRGGYGYTF
TGTGCCAGCAGCGGCGACAGGGGGGGGTATGGCTACACCTTC
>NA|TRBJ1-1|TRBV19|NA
CASTYTGIGEAFF
TGTGCCAGTACTTATACGGGGATTGGTGAAGCTTTCTTT
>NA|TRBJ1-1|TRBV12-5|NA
CASGWGVGTEAFF
TGTGCTAGTGGTTGGGGGGTGGGGACTGAAGCTTTCTTT
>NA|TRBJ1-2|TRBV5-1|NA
CASSLDMGTPSYTF
TGCGCCAGCAGCTTGGATATGGGGACACCAAGCTACACCTTC
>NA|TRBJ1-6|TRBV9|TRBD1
CASSVGQGGINSPLHF
TGTGCCAGCAGCGTCGGACAGGGGGGGATAAATTCACCCCTCCACTTT
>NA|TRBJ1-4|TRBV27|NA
CASSPRRLNEKLFF
TGTGCCAGCAGTCCGAGAAGACTTAATGAAAAACTGTTTTTT
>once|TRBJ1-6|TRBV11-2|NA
CASSIYGLESPLHF
TGTGCCAGCAGCATTTATGGGTTGGAGTCACCCCTCCACTTT
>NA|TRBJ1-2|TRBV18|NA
CASSGGINYGYTF
TGTGCCAGCTCCGGGGGAATTAACTATGGCTACACCTTC
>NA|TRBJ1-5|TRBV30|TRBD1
CAWGRQGRQPQHF
TGTGCCTGGGGGAGACAGGGTCGGCAGCCCCAGCATTTT
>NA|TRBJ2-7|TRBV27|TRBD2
CASSGGNSYEQYF
TGTGCCAGCAGCGGGGGGAATTCCTACGAGCAGTACTTC
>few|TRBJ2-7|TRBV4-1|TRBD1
CASSQGDRATPFYEQYF
TGCGCCAGCAGCCAGGGGGACAGGGCCACCCCCTTCTACGAGCAGTACTTC
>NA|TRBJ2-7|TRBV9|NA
CASSSTTSEQYF
TGTGCCAGCAGCTCTACAACGAGCGAGCAGTACTTC
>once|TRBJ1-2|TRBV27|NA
CASSSRRPGSDGYGYTF
TGTGCCAGCAGTTCCCGACGTCCGGGAAGCGACGGCTATGGCTACACCTTC
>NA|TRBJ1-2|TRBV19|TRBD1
CASSGTSGTGSSNYGYTF
TGTGCCAGTAGTGGGACCTCCGGGACAGGGAGTTCTAACTATGGCTACACCTTC
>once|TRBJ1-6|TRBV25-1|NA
CASSEWGGSGSPLHF
TGTGCCAGCAGTGAATGGGGGGGCTCGGGTTCACCCCTCCACTTT
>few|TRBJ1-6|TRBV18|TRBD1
CASSREGQGHSPLHF
TGTGCCAGCTCACGGGAGGGACAGGGGCATTCACCCCTCCACTTT
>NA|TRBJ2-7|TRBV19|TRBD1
CASSLQGARDEQYF
TGTGCCAGTAGCTTACAGGGGGCGAGGGACGAGCAGTACTTC
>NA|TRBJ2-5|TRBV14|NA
CASSSLSGIRQETQYF
TGTGCCAGCAGCTCACTATCGGGGATCCGGCAAGAGACCCAGTACTTC
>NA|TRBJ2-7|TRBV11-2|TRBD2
CASSLGGGSYEQYF
TGTGCCAGCAGCTTAGGGGGGGGCTCCTACGAGCAGTACTTC
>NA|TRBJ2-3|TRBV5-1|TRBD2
CASSSVSLAGGRRTTDTQYF
TGCGCCAGCAGCTCCGTGAGCTTAGCGGGGGGAAGGAGGACCACAGATACGCAGTATTTT
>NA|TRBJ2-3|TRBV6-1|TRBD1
CASSTGTGATDTQYF
TGTGCCAGCAGCACCGGGACAGGGGCCACAGATACGCAGTATTTT
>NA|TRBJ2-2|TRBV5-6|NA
CASSLGLTYTGELFF
TGTGCCAGCAGCTTGGGACTGACTTACACCGGGGAGCTGTTTTTT
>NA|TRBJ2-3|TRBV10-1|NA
CASSESGDRWGATDTQYF
TGCGCCAGCAGTGAGTCGGGGGACAGATGGGGGGCCACAGATACGCAGTATTTT
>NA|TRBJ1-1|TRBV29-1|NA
CSVEENRDEAFF
TGCAGCGTTGAAGAAAACAGGGATGAAGCTTTCTTT
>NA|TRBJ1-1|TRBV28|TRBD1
CASRPTGAVFEAFF
TGTGCCAGCAGACCCACAGGGGCAGTCTTTGAAGCTTTCTTT